This note documents a single T cell receptor beta chain sequence. Its antigen is still unknown. This specimen comes from a study of T cell responses to AZD1222 COVID-19 vaccine. TCRdb's table, derived via immunoSEQ multiplex PCR, lists solely in-frame clones and lacks some. The table records approximately 150,000 clones, about nine tenths of them present only once. CDR1 SGHDT and CDR2 YYEEEE come from the germline V gene. This CDR3 contains 17 residues. V was trimmed by 4 bases and J by 0 bases, leaving 19 bases between them. Study findings and constraints: Repertoires were sampled only after the peak T cell response. Mostly white British, mostly female donors; authors suggested clonal diversity may be underestimated.

This sequence joins TRBV5-6 and TRBJ1-2; a possible D gene is TRBD1 (5 bases). The material was peripheral blood, obtained on day 0 of MenACWY control vaccination. The TCR was taken from an adult in good health. CDR3: CASSLVPGRGANYGYTF. CDR3 coding DNA: TGTGCCAGCAGCCTGGTCCCGGGACGGGGAGCTAACTATGGCTACACCTTC.